What follows is one T cell receptor (beta chain) and its context. Its antigen specificity is not known. Per-nucleotide qualities are absent, and no much larger clonotype sits a single base away. The immunoSEQ Assay, a bias-controlled multiplex PCR, was used to amplify TCRbeta CDR3 regions from genomic DNA. The published analysis was carried out like this. Nucleated cell counts per sample were estimated from amplification of reference gene primers within the assay. To quantify the absolute abundance of each unique TCRbeta CDR3 rearrangement, sequence reads were collapsed and filtered. For each sample, productive Simpson clonality was calculated as the square root of Simpson's diversity index over productive rearrangements. In its TCRdb copy, this immuneACCESS table keeps in-frame sequences only and misses some clones. Where compared with another copy, unresolved V genes explain less than half of these, and the others have no known cause. That table supplies the V and J calls and clone size; D and trimming were determined from the DNA. The sample table lists about 110,000 clones, about 88% of them with a count of one. Under 3% of the sample rests with the top ten.

The collaborating institutions used their own protocols to collect whole blood in K2EDTA tubes. Collaborator samples were shipped for TCRbeta analysis as frozen whole blood, isolated PBMCs, or DNA extracted from either sample type. This entry comes from a study of blood T cell repertoires in COVID-19 (dated by TCRdb to 2018 to 2021). Broadly, across the study: Samples covering the acute and convalescent phases of COVID-19 were provided by collaborators in the United States, Italy and Spain. Deeply sampled blood TCRbeta repertoires from subjects exposed to, actively infected with, or recovered from COVID-19 were included in the dataset. The repertoires were made available in a free public database intended to serve as a resource for research on the immune response to SARS-CoV-2. The sample metadata nearly always contained a de-identified subject ID, COVID-19 status, age in years and sex. The prospective study material was composed of cDNA or gDNA derived from T cells, B-cell-depleted T cells, or PBMCs. Where available, HLA class I and class II types were taken from metadata supplied by the sample provider and were not determined by assay-based typing. Samples were obtained from the ongoing ImmuneRACE study (first 160 participants) and from some 1,200 subjects provided by 6 global collaborators.

The paper as a whole reports these results and caveats: How much clinical and demographic metadata was included differed by source and by participant, and the metadata was provided uncurated.

V was cut back by 3 bases and J by 1 base, leaving a gap of 6 bases between them. The CDR3 runs 13 residues from the cysteine to the phenylalanine. Only CDR3 DNA is held: 39 bases, read in frame from base 1. From the germline V gene, CDR1 is SNHLY and CDR2 is FYNNEI. The sequence joins TRBV2 to TRBJ1-1, with the D gene call left open. Sequencing was done on a sample of peripheral blood. This TCR came from a human donor in a cohort sampled during active COVID-19. This receptor has the CDR3 CASSERGNTEAFF. DNA sequence: TGTGCCAGCAGTGAGCGGGGGAACACTGAAGCTTTCTTT.